The 5 T cell receptor beta chains below come from one sample, sequenced in a study of OX40 agonist ivuxolimab in advanced cancers. The repertoire was sequenced with immunoSEQ multiplex PCR; TCRdb's copy has only in-frame clones and lacks some. Of more than 40,000 clones listed, about 91% are singletons. This sample comprised CD4+ or CD8+ T cells sorted from blood, obtained in a trial of the OX40 agonist ivuxolimab. The receptors shown here come from an adult with an advanced solid tumor such as melanoma, head and neck, liver or kidney cancer.

The rearrangement links TRBV7-9 to TRBJ1-6; 8 nucleotides line up with TRBD1. The trim removed 5 bases at V and 4 bases at J, leaving 7 bases unmatched. Per the germline V gene, CDR1 is SEHNR and CDR2 is FQNEAQ (reference sequence). The CDR3 length is 16 residues. The CDR3 reads CASSKTGGIYNSPLHF. Written as DNA, the CDR3 is TGTGCCAGCAGCAAAACAGGGGGAATTTATAATTCACCCCTCCACTTT.

The V gene is TRBV7-9, the J gene TRBJ2-7; the match to TRBD1 covers 7 bases. The CDR3 runs 15 residues. CDR1 is SEHNR, CDR2 FQNEAQ, per germline (reference sequence). With V trimmed by 1 base and J by 5 bases, 8 bases remained unmatched. As DNA, the CDR3 is TGTGCCAGCAGCTTAGTGGGGCAGGGGGACGACGAGCAGTACTTC. Translated: CASSLVGQGDDEQYF.

V and J are TRBV11-2 and TRBJ2-7; 10 bases are a match to TRBD2. Germline V gene sequence: CDR1 SGHAT, CDR2 FQNNGV. There are 15 residues in the CDR3. The junction had 3 bases not matched to a gene; V was cut back by 1 base and J by 3 bases. The CDR3 sequence: CASSLGTSGYYEQYF. The CDR3 DNA reads as TGTGCCAGCAGCTTAGGGACTAGCGGCTACTACGAGCAGTACTTC.

This chain uses TRBV27 with TRBJ2-7, with a possible D match to TRBD2 (6 bases). There are 14 residues in the CDR3. The V and J ends lost 3 bases and 3 bases respectively, with 12 bases between them. Germline V gives CDR1 MNHEY, CDR2 SMNVEV (reference sequence). The CDR3 nucleotides read TGTGCCAGCAGTTTCGGGGGAAGCGGCTACGAGCAGTACTTC. Translation: CASSFGGSGYEQYF.

The chain couples TRBV5-6 to TRBJ2-7, with 7 nucleotides matching TRBD1. This CDR3 is built from 14 residues. CDR1 is SGHDT, CDR2 YYEEEE, per germline. V lost 4 bases, J lost 5 bases, and 9 bases stayed unmatched. The CDR3 sequence is CASSQDRQGNEQYF. Written as DNA, the CDR3 is TGTGCCAGCAGCCAGGACAGACAGGGAAACGAGCAGTACTTC.